This T cell receptor beta chain was recorded in a study of blood T cell repertoires in COVID-19. Study-wide context: Spain, Italy and the United States supplied samples that represented acute and convalescent COVID-19. The cDNA or gDNA used as material had been derived from T cells, B-cell-depleted T cells, or PBMCs.

This CDR3 is 13 amino acids long. Between the trimmed V and J ends, which lost 2 bases and 4 bases, there was a span of 6 bases. Germline V gene sequence: CDR1 MNHEY, CDR2 SVGAGI. Measured with immunoSEQ multiplex PCR; TCRdb has only the in-frame clones, and not every one. The sample records around 320,000 clones, around 89% being singletons. The chain has TRBV6-5 and TRBJ2-1; weak D call: TRBD1 (6 bases). The sample comprised peripheral blood. This TCR derives from a woman aged 25 to 45 who had recovered from COVID-19. The CDR3 protein is CASSYDRYNEQFF. CDR3 bases: TGTGCCAGCAGTTACGACAGGTACAATGAGCAGTTCTTC.